This T cell receptor beta chain was obtained from a study of blood T cell repertoires in COVID-19. As for the study in general: The United States, Italy and Spain provided the acute and convalescent COVID-19 samples. Sources were T cells, B-cell-depleted T cells, or PBMCs; the material itself was cDNA or gDNA.

Some clones are missing from TCRdb's copy, which holds only in-frame ones; the method was immunoSEQ multiplex PCR. The data show about 400,000 clones, with approximately 86% seen just once and about 7% held by the top ten. Recruited during active infection, patients (from Seattle) were subsequently followed longitudinally. The source material was peripheral blood. The clonotype originates from a woman in her sixties with COVID-19, enrolled during active disease.

Here the CDR3 reads CAWSQRGGQGAMETQYF. In nucleotides, the CDR3 is TGTGCCTGGAGTCAAAGAGGGGGACAGGGGGCGATGGAGACCCAGTACTTC. This chain uses TRBV30 with TRBJ2-5; 12 bases map to TRBD1. Germline CDR1 is GTSNPN and CDR2 is SVGIG (reference sequence). The V gene end was trimmed by 2 bases and the J gene end by 5 bases; junction bases not matched to a gene: 12. The CDR3 spans 17 residues.